These 17 T cell receptor beta chains came from one sample sequenced in a study of blood T cell repertoires in COVID-19. Measured with immunoSEQ multiplex PCR; TCRdb has only the in-frame clones, and not every one. The sample shows approximately 250,000 clones, about 88% of them seen only once. The material sequenced was peripheral blood. These receptors all stem from a man aged 18 to 29 with active or convalescent COVID-19.

This clone was detected once. The chain combines TRBV28 with TRBJ1-5, with TRBD1 matching over 7 bases. Trimming took 4 bases from V and 3 from J; bases not matched to a gene: 3. CDR1 is MDHEN, CDR2 SYDVKM, per germline. This CDR3 comprises 14 residues. The CDR3 DNA reads TGTGCCAGCAGTTCAGGGGGAGTCAATCAGCCCCAGCATTTT. Translation gives CASSSGGVNQPQHF.

The chain links TRBV30 to TRBJ2-7; D unclear. This CDR3 region has 11 residues. V gave up 0 bases and J gave up 3 bases, with 3 bases separating them. Per the germline V gene, CDR1 is GTSNPN and CDR2 is SVGIG (reference sequence). CDR3 in amino acids: CAWSVLYEQYF. CDR3 sequence (DNA): TGTGCCTGGAGTGTACTCTACGAGCAGTACTTC.

The rearrangement joins TRBV7-2 to TRBJ2-1; TRBD2 might be the D (7 bases). V shed 3 bases and J shed 7 bases, with 22 bases lying between them. Germline CDR1 SGHTA, CDR2 FQGNSA. The CDR3 contains 17 residues. The CDR3 sequence: CASSLLRTGTTGNEQFF. The CDR3 DNA reads as TGTGCCAGCAGCTTGCTCCGAACAGGGACTACAGGGAATGAGCAGTTCTTC.

The V and J genes are TRBV7-8 and TRBJ2-7; 10 bases are shared with TRBD1. The CDR3 is 16 amino acids. Trimming removed 5 bases from V and 3 bases from J; junction bases left unmatched: 10. Germline lookup yields CDR1 SGHVS and CDR2 FQNEAQ. CDR3 nucleotide sequence: TGTGCCAGCAGCCCTACGACAGGGGGCCTTCACTACGAGCAGTACTTC. Translated, it gives CASSPTTGGLHYEQYF.

The genes are TRBV27 and TRBJ1-6; tentatively, D is TRBD1 (6 bases). The CDR3 is made up of 16 amino acids. V lost 4 bases and J lost 4, with 14 bases in between. Germline V lookup: CDR1 MNHEY, CDR2 SMNVEV (reference sequence). The CDR3 DNA is TGTGCCAGCAGTTCGGCGGACAGATTTTATAATTCACCCCTCCACTTT. It is translated as CASSSADRFYNSPLHF.

The V gene is TRBV19, the J gene TRBJ1-1; D is possibly TRBD1 (6 bases). The ends were cut back, 1 base at V and 9 bases at J, with 9 bases in the middle. The V gene's germline CDR1 is LNHDA and CDR2 SQIVND (reference sequence). The CDR3 is 12 residues long. CDR3 in amino acids: CASSIGGGQAFF. Written as DNA, the CDR3 is TGTGCCAGTAGTATAGGAGGGGGTCAAGCTTTCTTT.

Here the CDR3 reads CATSGTARGSYEQYF. For the CDR3, the DNA is TGTGCCACTTCGGGAACAGCGCGTGGCTCCTACGAGCAGTACTTC. This chain uses TRBV19 with TRBJ2-7, with D maybe TRBD2 (5 bases). V was cut by 10 bases and J by 0 bases, with 19 bases left in between. The CDR3 has 15 residues. Germline loops: CDR1 LNHDA, CDR2 SQIVND (reference sequence).

This chain uses TRBV6-4 with TRBJ2-3, with D unresolved. Germline CDR1 MRHNA, CDR2 SNTAGT. Trimming stripped 3 bases from V and 2 bases from J, with 12 bases between. The CDR3 totals 15 residues. CDR3 DNA: TGTGCCAGCAGTGAGGGCATCGCCTCCACAGATACGCAGTATTTT. Its protein is CASSEGIASTDTQYF.

V and J are TRBV4-1 and TRBJ1-5; D not resolved. Germline CDR1 reads MGHRA; CDR2 reads YSYEKL. This CDR3 is 18 amino acids long. The V gene lost 4 bases and the J gene lost 8 bases, with 27 bases spanning the gap. The CDR3 sequence is CASSLYPGRTVTNEPQHF. The CDR3 nucleotides are TGCGCCAGCAGCCTCTACCCGGGAAGGACCGTCACTAATGAGCCCCAGCATTTT.

The V gene is TRBV7-2, the J gene TRBJ2-3, with D perhaps matching TRBD1 (6 bases). Per the germline V gene, CDR1 is SGHTA and CDR2 is FQGNSA. Trimming took off 0 bases at V and 6 bases at J, with 25 bases between the two ends. The CDR3 contains 19 residues. CDR3 sequence reads: CASSLAPQIVGGTGDTQYF. The CDR3, as DNA: TGTGCCAGCAGCTTAGCCCCCCAGATTGTAGGGGGAACAGGGGATACGCAGTATTTT. Looking up the rest from reference TRBV7-2 and TRBJ2-3 gives the full variable domain: GAGVSQSPSNKVTEKGKDVELRCDPISGHTALYWYRQSLGQGLEFLIYFQGNSAPDKSGLPSDRFSAERTGGSVSTLTIQRTQQEDSAVYLCASSLAPQIVGGTGDTQYFGPGTRLTVL.

The rearrangement joins TRBV30 to TRBJ2-3; D gene unclear. The CDR3 consists of 15 residues. The V and J ends lost 3 bases and 0 bases respectively, with 13 bases between them. The V gene's germline CDR1 is GTSNPN and CDR2 SVGIG (reference sequence). This CDR3 is CAWSSKTLSTDTQYF. The CDR3 DNA reads as TGTGCCTGGAGCAGTAAGACTCTGAGCACAGATACGCAGTATTTT.

The chain combines TRBV30 with TRBJ2-3, with a tentative D call TRBD2 (6 bases). Between the trimmed V and J ends, which lost 5 bases and 3 bases, there was a span of 12 bases. CDR3 size: 13 residues. Germline loops: CDR1 GTSNPN, CDR2 SVGIG (reference sequence). CDR3 sequence: CAWEVGRTDTQYF. The CDR3 DNA follows: TGTGCCTGGGAGGTAGGGAGGACAGATACGCAGTATTTT.

This rearrangement joins TRBV28 to TRBJ2-1; 7 bases are shared with TRBD2. Germline loops: CDR1 MDHEN, CDR2 SYDVKM. The CDR3 loop spans 12 amino acids. Losses at the gene ends were 6 bases for V and 9 bases for J; bases not matched to a gene: 5. The CDR3: CASRSGDREQFF. CDR3 DNA sequence: TGTGCCAGCAGGAGCGGGGACCGTGAGCAGTTCTTC. Supplemented by reference TRBV28 and TRBJ2-1, the full variable domain reads DVKVTQSSRYLVKRTGEKVFLECVQDMDHENMFWYRQDPGLGLRLIYFSYDVKMKEKGDIPEGYSVSREKKERFSLILESASTNQTSMYLCASRSGDREQFFGPGTRLTVL.

The chain recombines TRBV27 with TRBJ2-1; 14 bases are a match to TRBD2. The CDR3 spans 15 residues. V lost 6 bases, J lost 9 bases, and 7 bases stayed unmatched. Per the germline V gene, CDR1 is MNHEY and CDR2 is SMNVEV (reference sequence). The CDR3 DNA is TGTGCCAGCAGGACCGGGACTAGCGGGAGAGTTGAGCAGTTCTTC. As protein: CASRTGTSGRVEQFF.

The chain carries TRBV4-1 and TRBJ1-6, with a tentative D call TRBD1 (5 bases). The CDR3 is 13 residues long. CDR1 and CDR2 (germline): MGHRA, YSYEKL. With 5 bases removed from V and 15 bases from J, the gap between germline ends came to 17 bases. The CDR3 DNA follows: TGCGCCAGCAGCTCCTACGGGGGGGTCGTCCTCCACTTT. Its protein is CASSSYGGVVLHF.

This sequence joins TRBV24-1 and TRBJ2-7, with 7 bases identical to TRBD1. Germline V gene data show CDR1 as KGHDR and CDR2 as SFDVKD. The CDR3 sequence is 13 residues long. The V and J ends lost 4 bases and 5 bases, in that order; junction bases with no gene match: 4. Here the CDR3 DNA reads TGTGCCACCAGTGAAGGGGGCTTTGACGAGCAGTACTTC. Its protein is CATSEGGFDEQYF.

The genes are TRBV7-3 and TRBJ2-7, with a possible D match to TRBD1 (6 bases). The CDR3 contains 13 residues. CDR1 SGHTA and CDR2 FQGTGA come from the germline V gene. The germline V and J ends were trimmed by 5 bases and 3 bases, with 11 bases remaining between them. DNA for the CDR3: TGTGCCAGCAGCGACAGGAACGGCTACGAGCAGTACTTC. It is translated as CASSDRNGYEQYF.